Here is one T cell receptor (beta chain) with its context. The antigen is undetermined. Researchers report isolating at least 7 million PBMCs per sample. A J-beta primer mix and a sample-barcoded 5' primer were used in a second PCR of roughly 6 to 11 cycles. A template-switch adaptor that had 12 random nucleotides put a tag on each cDNA molecule. TCRdb re-called the 5' RACE reads with MiXCR, one entry per CDR3 protein. Altogether 700,000 or so distinct CDR3 sequences are present, 22% being singletons, with the ten largest covering roughly a fifth. These data are taken from a study of blood T cells in healthy people across ages. Study results and limitations: Aged donors had fewer naive CD4+ cells and lower diversity than long-lived donors. Roughly linear declines in TCR beta diversity per million T cells occurred with age.

V was shortened by 0 bases and J by 7 bases, with 8 bases between the two germline ends. The CDR3 has 13 amino acids. The germline gives CDR1 SGHRS, CDR2 YFSETQ. V gene TRBV5-1 combines with J gene TRBJ1-5; the D gene is possibly TRBD1 (5 bases). Sample: blood. The receptor's source is a man aged 65 to 79 in good health. CDR3 nucleotides: TGCGCCAGCAGCTTGGAGGGGAGCCAGCCCCAGCATTTT. As protein: CASSLEGSQPQHF.